What follows describes a single T cell receptor (beta chain). The antigen remains unidentified. This entry comes from a study of beta chain features in type 1 diabetes. The study, taken as a whole, reports: In comparison with healthy donors, patients had naive, central memory and Treg TCRB repertoires that appeared more similar. Any PCR bias toward short templates would affect both groups alike. Insertion counts at VDJ junctions were lower in type 1 diabetes patients, who also showed more deletions there.

The authors reverse transcribed all of the isolated RNA, so sequencing captured expressed TCRB transcripts. Sequencing was performed with immunoSEQ multiplex PCR; in TCRdb, only in-frame clones are kept and a portion is missing. Of around 500,000 clones in the sample, 30% were seen once. The CDR3 extends over 15 amino acids. The germline CDR1 and CDR2 sequences are SGHVS and FQNEAQ. Trimming pared 5 bases from V and 3 bases from J, leaving 16 bases between. The sequencing sample was made of naive CD4+ T cells from blood. The TCR originated in a man between 18 and 29 years old in good health. The chain couples TRBV7-8 to TRBJ2-5; the D gene is possibly TRBD1 (6 bases). CDR3 DNA sequence: TGTGCCAGCAGCCGACAGACAGGCGGCGAAGAGACCCAGTACTTC. This translates into CASSRQTGGEETQYF. Full variable domain (missing parts from reference TRBV7-8 and TRBJ2-5): GAGVSQSPRYKVAKRGQDVALRCDPISGHVSLFWYQQALGQGPEFLTYFQNEAQLDKSGLPSDRFFAERPEGSVSTLKIQRTQQEDSAVYLCASSRQTGGEETQYFGPGTRLLVL.